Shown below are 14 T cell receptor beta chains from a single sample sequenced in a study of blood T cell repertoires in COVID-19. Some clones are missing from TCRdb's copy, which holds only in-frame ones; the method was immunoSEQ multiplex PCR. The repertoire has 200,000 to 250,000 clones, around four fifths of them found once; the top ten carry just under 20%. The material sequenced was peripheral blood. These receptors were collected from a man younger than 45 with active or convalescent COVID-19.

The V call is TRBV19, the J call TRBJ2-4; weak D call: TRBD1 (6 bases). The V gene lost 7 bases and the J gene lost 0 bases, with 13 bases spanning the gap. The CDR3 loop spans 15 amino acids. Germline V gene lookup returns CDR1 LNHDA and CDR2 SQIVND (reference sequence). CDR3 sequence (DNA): TGTGCCAGTAAAGAGGGGGACCTAGCCAAAAACATTCAGTACTTC. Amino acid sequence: CASKEGDLAKNIQYF.

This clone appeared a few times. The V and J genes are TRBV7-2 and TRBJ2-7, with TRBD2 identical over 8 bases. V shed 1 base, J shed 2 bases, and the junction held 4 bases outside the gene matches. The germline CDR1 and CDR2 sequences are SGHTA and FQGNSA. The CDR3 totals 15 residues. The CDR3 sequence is CASSLVSGGPYEQYF. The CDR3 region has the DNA TGTGCCAGCAGCTTAGTCTCGGGAGGGCCCTACGAGCAGTACTTC. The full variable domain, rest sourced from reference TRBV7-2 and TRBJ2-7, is GAGVSQSPSNKVTEKGKDVELRCDPISGHTALYWYRQSLGQGLEFLIYFQGNSAPDKSGLPSDRFSAERTGGSVSTLTIQRTQQEDSAVYLCASSLVSGGPYEQYFGPGTRLTVT.

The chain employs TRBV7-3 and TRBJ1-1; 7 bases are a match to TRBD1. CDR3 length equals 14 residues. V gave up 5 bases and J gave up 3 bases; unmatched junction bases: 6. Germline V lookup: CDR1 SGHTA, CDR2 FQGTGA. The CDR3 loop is CASSPGGGHTEAFF. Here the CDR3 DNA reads TGTGCCAGCAGCCCAGGGGGAGGACACACTGAAGCTTTCTTT. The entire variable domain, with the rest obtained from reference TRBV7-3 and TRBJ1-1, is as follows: GAGVSQTPSNKVTEKGKYVELRCDPISGHTALYWYRQSLGQGPEFLIYFQGTGAADDSGLPNDRFFAVRPEGSVSTLKIQRTERGDSAVYLCASSPGGGHTEAFFGQGTRLTVV.

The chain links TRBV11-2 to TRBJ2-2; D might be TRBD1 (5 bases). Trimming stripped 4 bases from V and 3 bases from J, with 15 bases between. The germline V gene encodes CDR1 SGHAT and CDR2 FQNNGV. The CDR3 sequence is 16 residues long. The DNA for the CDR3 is TGTGCCAGCAGCTCCACTTACTCAGGGTACACCGGGGAGCTGTTTTTT. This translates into CASSSTYSGYTGELFF.

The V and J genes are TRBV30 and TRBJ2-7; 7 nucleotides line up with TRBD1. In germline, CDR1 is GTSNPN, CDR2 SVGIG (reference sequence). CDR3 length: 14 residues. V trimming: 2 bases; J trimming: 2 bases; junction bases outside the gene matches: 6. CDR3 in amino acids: CAWSPPDRPYEQYF. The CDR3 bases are TGTGCCTGGAGTCCCCCGGACAGGCCCTACGAGCAGTACTTC.

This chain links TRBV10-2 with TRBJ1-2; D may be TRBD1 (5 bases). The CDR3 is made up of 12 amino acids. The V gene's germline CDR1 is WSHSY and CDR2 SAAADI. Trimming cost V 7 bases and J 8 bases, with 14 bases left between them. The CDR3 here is CASNQGGGGYTF. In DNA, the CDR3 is TGCGCCAGCAATCAGGGAGGTGGAGGCTACACCTTC.

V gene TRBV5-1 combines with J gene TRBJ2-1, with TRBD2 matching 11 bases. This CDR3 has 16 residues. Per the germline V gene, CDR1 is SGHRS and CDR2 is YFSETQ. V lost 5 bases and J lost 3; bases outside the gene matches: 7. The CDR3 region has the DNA TGCGCCAGCAGAACTAGCGGGAGAGATCGCTACAATGAGCAGTTCTTC. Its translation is CASRTSGRDRYNEQFF.

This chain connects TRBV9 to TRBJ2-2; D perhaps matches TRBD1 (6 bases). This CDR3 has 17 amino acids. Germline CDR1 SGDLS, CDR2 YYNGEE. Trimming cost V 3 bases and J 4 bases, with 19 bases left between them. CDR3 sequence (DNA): TGTGCCAGCAGCGGGAGGACAGAAATTGAACTCACCGGGGAGCTGTTTTTT. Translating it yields CASSGRTEIELTGELFF. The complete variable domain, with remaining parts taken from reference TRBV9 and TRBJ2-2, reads DSGVTQTPKHLITATGQRVTLRCSPRSGDLSVYWYQQSLDQGLQFLIQYYNGEERAKGNILERFSAQQFPDLHSELNLSSLELGDSALYFCASSGRTEIELTGELFFGEGSRLTVL.

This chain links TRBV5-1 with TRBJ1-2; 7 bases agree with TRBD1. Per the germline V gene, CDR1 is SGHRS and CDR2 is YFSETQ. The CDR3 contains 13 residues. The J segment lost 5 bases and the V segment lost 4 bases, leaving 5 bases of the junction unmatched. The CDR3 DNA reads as TGCGCCAGCAGCGGGGGGACAGAGTATGGCTACACCTTC. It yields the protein CASSGGTEYGYTF.

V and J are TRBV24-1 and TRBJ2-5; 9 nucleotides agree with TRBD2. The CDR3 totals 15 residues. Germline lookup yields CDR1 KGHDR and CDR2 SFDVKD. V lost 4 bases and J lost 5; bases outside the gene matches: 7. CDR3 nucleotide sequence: TGTGCCACCAGTGACCGGGGGACTAGCTGGGAGACCCAGTACTTC. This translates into CATSDRGTSWETQYF.

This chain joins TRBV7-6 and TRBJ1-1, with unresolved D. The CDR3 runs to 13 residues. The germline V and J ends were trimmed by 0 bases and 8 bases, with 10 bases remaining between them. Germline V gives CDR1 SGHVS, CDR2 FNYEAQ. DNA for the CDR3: TGTGCCAGCAGCTTAGCGGGCGTCAGCGAAGCTTTCTTT. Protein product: CASSLAGVSEAFF.

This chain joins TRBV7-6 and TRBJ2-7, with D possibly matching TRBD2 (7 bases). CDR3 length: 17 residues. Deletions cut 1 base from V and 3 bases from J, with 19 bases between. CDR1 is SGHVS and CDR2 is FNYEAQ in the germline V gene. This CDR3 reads CASSLGGGGRTGYEQYF. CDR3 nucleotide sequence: TGTGCCAGCAGCTTAGGGGGAGGGGGAAGGACTGGCTACGAGCAGTACTTC.

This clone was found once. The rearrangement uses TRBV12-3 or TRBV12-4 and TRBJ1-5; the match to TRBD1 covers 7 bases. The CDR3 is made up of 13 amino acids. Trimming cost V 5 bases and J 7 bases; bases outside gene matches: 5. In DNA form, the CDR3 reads TGTGCCAGCAGTACAGGGGTTGGGCAGCCCCAGCATTTT. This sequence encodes CASSTGVGQPQHF.

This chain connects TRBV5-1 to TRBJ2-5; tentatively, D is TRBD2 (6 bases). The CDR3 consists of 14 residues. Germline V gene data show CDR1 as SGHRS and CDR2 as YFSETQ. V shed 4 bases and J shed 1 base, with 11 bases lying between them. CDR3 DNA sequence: TGCGCCAGCAGCCCGACTAGTCCCCAAGAGACCCAGTACTTC. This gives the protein CASSPTSPQETQYF.